These 27 T cell receptor beta chains share one sample of origin, sequenced in a study of molecular identifiers for immune sequencing clone quantification. TCRdb re-called the PCR reads through MiXCR, storing one row per CDR3 protein. The sample has 550,000 to 750,000 distinct CDR3 sequences; 15% to 20% are singletons. What was sequenced was naive CD8+ T cells from blood, with Jurkat cell RNA spiked in. Subset meaning: FACS-sorted CD8+CD4-CCR7+CD45RA+ naive T cells. The receptors here all came from a human donor in good health. Some libraries in this study had Jurkat cell RNA spiked in.

This clonotype has at least ten counts. V is TRBV6-2 or TRBV6-3 and J is TRBJ2-1, with D perhaps TRBD2 (5 bases). Germline CDR1 and CDR2: MNHEY and SVGEGT. CDR3 length equals 11 residues. The V end was cut by 2 bases, the J end by 10 bases, with 6 bases between. As DNA, the CDR3 is TGTGCCAGCAGTTACCCGGGGGAGCAGTTCTTC. Amino acids: CASSYPGEQFF.

As regards this clonotype: A junction boundary mismatches the germline segment, possibly from a read error. V gene TRBV29-1 combines with J gene TRBJ2-7; 7 positions match TRBD2. Per the germline V gene, CDR1 is SQVTM and CDR2 is ANQGSEA. The CDR3 is 14 residues long. CDR3 amino acids: CSAEAQRDGLEQYF. As DNA, the CDR3 is TGCAGCGCTGAAGCACAGCGGGACGGGCTCGAGCAGTACTTC.

This sequence joins TRBV9 and TRBJ2-1; 9 nucleotides match TRBD2. The V segment lost 0 bases and the J segment 2 bases; nucleotides outside the gene matches: 3. The germline CDR1 and CDR2 sequences are SGDLS and YYNGEE. There are 16 residues in the CDR3. Written as DNA, the CDR3 is TGTGCCAGCAGCGTAGGGACTAGCGCGACCTACAATGAGCAGTTCTTC. Residues: CASSVGTSATYNEQFF. Together with reference TRBV9 and TRBJ2-1, the CDR3 gives the full variable domain: DSGVTQTPKHLITATGQRVTLRCSPRSGDLSVYWYQQSLDQGLQFLIQYYNGEERAKGNILERFSAQQFPDLHSELNLSSLELGDSALYFCASSVGTSATYNEQFFGPGTRLTVL.

There are a few counts of this clonotype. The chain joins TRBV6-2 or TRBV6-3 to TRBJ2-7, with 7 bases that match TRBD1. J lost 3 bases, V lost 2 bases, and 4 bases had no gene match. Germline lookup yields CDR1 MNHEY and CDR2 SVGEGT. The CDR3 runs to 14 residues. CDR3 loop: CASSYGQDLYEQYF. The DNA for the CDR3 is TGTGCCAGCAGTTACGGACAGGACCTCTACGAGCAGTACTTC.

The count of this clonotype is one. One end of the junction varies from germline; a read error may be responsible. The chain is built from TRBV5-3 and TRBJ2-2; the match to TRBD1 covers 9 bases. TRBV5-3 belongs to the ORF category, with a function that is uncertain. CDR3 size: 18 residues. CDR3 protein: CASSLTPDRGAYTGELFF. CDR3 DNA sequence: TGTGCCAGCAGCTTGACGCCCGACAGGGGGGCTTACACCGGGGAGCTGTTTTTT.

This clonotype was detected a few times. The junction shows a germline mismatch at one end, possibly a read error. This chain uses TRBV6-5 with TRBJ1-3; D is ambiguous. Germline V gene sequence: CDR1 MNHEY, CDR2 SVGAGI. The CDR3 consists of 16 residues. CDR3 DNA sequence: TGTGTCAGCAGTTACTCGAGGTCGAGCTCTGGAAACACCATATATTTT. It translates to CVSSYSRSSSGNTIYF.

This clonotype was detected ten times or more. The rearrangement joins TRBV27 to TRBJ2-7; D perhaps matches TRBD1 (6 bases). Trimming cost V 5 bases and J 0 bases, with 11 bases left between them. The germline gives CDR1 MNHEY, CDR2 SMNVEV (reference sequence). The CDR3 has 14 residues. For the CDR3, the DNA is TGTGCCAGCAGTGTTACAGGGCACTCCTACGAGCAGTACTTC. This encodes CASSVTGHSYEQYF.

At least ten counts were recorded for this clonotype. J is TRBJ1-1 and V is TRBV7-3, with 9 bases matching TRBD1. V was clipped by 3 bases and J by 4 bases; unmatched bases: 3. Germline V CDR1 and CDR2: SGHTA, FQGTGA. The CDR3 totals 14 residues. The CDR3: CASSFDRGFTEAFF. The CDR3 bases are TGTGCCAGCAGCTTCGACAGGGGGTTCACTGAAGCTTTCTTT.

Concerning this clonotype: A much larger clone is a single base away; this may be a read error. The chain employs TRBV12-5 and TRBJ1-1; D unresolved. This CDR3 region has 12 residues. CDR1 and CDR2 from the germline V gene are LGHNT and FRNRAP. CDR3 amino acids: CASGLGGTVAFF. CDR3 sequence (DNA): TGTGCTAGTGGTTTGGGCGGAACTGTAGCTTTCTTT.

This clonotype was recorded at least ten times. The chain carries TRBV12-5 and TRBJ2-3, with D tentatively TRBD2 (5 bases). This CDR3 comprises 12 residues. CDR1 is LGHNT and CDR2 is FRNRAP in the germline V gene. V shed 6 bases and J shed 5 bases, with 9 bases lying between them. The CDR3 sequence is CASGLRGDTQYF. The CDR3 DNA reads as TGTGCTAGTGGATTACGGGGAGATACGCAGTATTTT.

This clonotype was observed many times. The chain couples TRBV4-2 to TRBJ2-7; 10 bases agree with TRBD2. Germline V gene data show CDR1 as LGHNA and CDR2 as YNFKEQ. After removal of 4 bases from V and 5 bases from J, the junction contained 5 bases not matched to a gene. The CDR3 has 14 residues. The CDR3 DNA reads as TGTGCCAGCAGCCCCGGGACTAGCGTGGACGAGCAGTACTTC. Protein: CASSPGTSVDEQYF.

Concerning this clonotype itself: A read error may be the cause here, since a much bigger clone is one base away. This rearrangement joins TRBV13 to TRBJ1-4; weak D call: TRBD1 (5 bases). The CDR3 extends over 16 amino acids. CDR1 and CDR2 from the germline V gene are PRHDT and FYEKMQ (reference sequence). This chain's CDR3 is CASSLGVGVSYEKLFF. Here the CDR3 DNA reads TGTGCCAGCAGCCTAGGGGTCGGGGTGTCCTACGAAAAACTGTTTTTT.

Comments on this clonotype: A single base separates this from a much larger clone, so it may be a read error. The rearrangement links TRBV6-5 to TRBJ1-2, with D unresolved. The CDR3 loop spans 11 amino acids. Germline-derived CDR1 and CDR2 are MNHEY and SVGAGI. In nucleotides, the CDR3 is TGTGCCAGCGGACTAAGTTATGGCTACGCCTTC. Amino acids: CASGLSYGYAF.

This clonotype was detected ten times or more. This rearrangement joins TRBV2 to TRBJ2-3; 7 positions match TRBD1. This CDR3 spans 18 amino acids. CDR1 and CDR2 (germline): SNHLY, FYNNEI. V dropped 6 bases and J dropped 1; count of bases not matched to a gene: 16. CDR3 DNA: TGTGCCAGCAGAGACCCCTCTTGGACAGGCGGCCGCACAGATACGCAGTATTTT. Translation: CASRDPSWTGGRTDTQYF.

This clonotype was recorded at least ten times. Here the CDR3 reads CASSSAEGANTGELFF. In DNA, the CDR3 is TGTGCCAGCAGCTCCGCTGAAGGGGCGAACACCGGGGAGCTGTTTTTT. V is TRBV7-3 and J is TRBJ2-2, with D perhaps TRBD1 (5 bases). Germline loops: CDR1 SGHTA, CDR2 FQGTGA. The CDR3 extends over 16 amino acids. V was clipped by 4 bases and J by 0 bases, with 12 bases between them.

This clonotype was recorded at least ten times. V gene TRBV6-1 combines with J gene TRBJ2-7; possibly TRBD1 for D (6 bases). V lost 6 bases and J lost 4, with 16 bases in between. The CDR3 has 14 residues. Germline CDR1 is MNHNS and CDR2 is SASEGT. The CDR3 is CASRHRDTGYEQYF. The CDR3 nucleotides read TGTGCCAGCAGACACCGGGACACGGGTTACGAGCAGTACTTC.

This clonotype was observed many times. The chain links TRBV2 to TRBJ1-1; no clear D gene. Germline V gene data show CDR1 as SNHLY and CDR2 as FYNNEI. V lost 5 bases and J lost 1, with 14 bases in between. CDR3 length: 15 residues. In DNA form, the CDR3 reads TGTGCCAGCAGTTGGACGGGAATAGGGAACACTGAAGCTTTCTTT. Its protein product is CASSWTGIGNTEAFF.

The table lists this clonotype with a count of one. The chain carries TRBV11-3 and TRBJ2-7, with 7 bases that match TRBD1. V lost 5 bases, J lost 6 bases, and 10 bases stayed unmatched. The CDR3 has 14 residues. Germline V gene lookup returns CDR1 SGHNT and CDR2 YENEEA. Here the CDR3 reads CASSHRDRAGEQYF. CDR3 bases: TGTGCCAGCAGCCACCGTGACAGGGCCGGCGAGCAGTACTTC.

In the case of this clonotype: This could be a read error, since a much larger clone is one nucleotide away. The chain joins TRBV7-2 to TRBJ2-7; D gene unclear. V was shortened by 2 bases and J by 5 bases, with 7 bases between the two germline ends. This CDR3 is 12 amino acids long. The germline gives CDR1 SGHTA, CDR2 FQGNSA. CDR3 bases: TGTACCAGCAGCTTAAGGGTCCACGAGCAGTACTTC. Amino acids: CTSSLRVHEQYF.

In this sample, this clonotype turned up many times. The rearrangement uses TRBV25-1 and TRBJ2-1; D could derive from TRBD1 or TRBD2 (5 bases each). Germline V gene data show CDR1 as MGHDK and CDR2 as SYGVNS. With 2 bases removed from V and 9 bases from J, the gap between germline ends came to 11 bases. The CDR3 runs 13 residues. DNA for the CDR3: TGTGCCAGCAGTGAAGGGGGACCATTTGAGCAGTTCTTC. The encoded protein is CASSEGGPFEQFF.

To note about this clonotype: The conserved final phenylalanine or tryptophan is absent from the CDR3, which likely points to a read error. The chain recombines TRBV20-1 with TRBJ1-2, with D uncertain. Looked up from germline, CDR1 is DFQATT and CDR2 is SNEGSKA (reference sequence). Trimming cost V 5 bases and J 4 bases, with 14 bases left between them. The length of the CDR3 is 13 residues. The CDR3 protein is CSASDGFGYGYTL. CDR3 nucleotides: TGCAGTGCTTCGGACGGTTTTGGCTATGGCTACACCCTC.

As concerns this clonotype: A much larger clone lies a single base off, so this may be a read error. The CDR3 carries no conserved terminal phenylalanine or tryptophan, so it likely arises from a read error. The chain carries TRBV9 and TRBJ2-5; 7 bases fit TRBD2. From germline, CDR1 is SGDLS and CDR2 YYNGEE. J was trimmed by 8 bases and V by 6 bases; bases with no gene match: 13. The CDR3 extends over 14 amino acids. CDR3 nucleotide sequence: TGTGCCAGCACCCCAGGCGGGGGAGGTGGAACCCAGTACCTC. Its protein product is CASTPGGGGGTQYL.

This clonotype was detected many times. This chain uses TRBV28 with TRBJ1-5, with a weak D call TRBD1 (6 bases). The V gene's germline CDR1 is MDHEN and CDR2 SYDVKM. Trimming pared 8 bases from V and 1 base from J, leaving 12 bases between. The CDR3 loop spans 14 amino acids. Here the CDR3 reads CASGYRESNQPQHF. The CDR3 DNA sequence: TGTGCCAGCGGCTACAGGGAAAGCAATCAGCCCCAGCATTTT. Drawing the rest from reference TRBV28 and TRBJ1-5, the complete variable domain is DVKVTQSSRYLVKRTGEKVFLECVQDMDHENMFWYRQDPGLGLRLIYFSYDVKMKEKGDIPEGYSVSREKKERFSLILESASTNQTSMYLCASGYRESNQPQHFGDGTRLSIL.

Worth noting for this clonotype: This may stem from a read error, because a much larger clone lies one nucleotide away. The CDR3 end shows no conserved phenylalanine or tryptophan, and so a read error is likely. The genes are TRBV9 and TRBJ2-5; 7 bases match TRBD2. Germline V gene lookup returns CDR1 SGDLS and CDR2 YYNGEE. The CDR3 sequence is 14 residues long. J gave up 4 bases and V 3 bases, and 6 bases lay outside the gene matches. The CDR3 sequence: CASSADGTTETQYL. DNA for the CDR3: TGTGCCAGCAGCGCAGACGGGACTACAGAGACCCAGTACCTC.

V is TRBV28 and J is TRBJ2-3, with D possibly matching TRBD2 (5 bases). The CDR3 runs 16 residues. Germline CDR1 MDHEN, CDR2 SYDVKM. With 3 bases removed from V and 0 bases from J, the gap between germline ends came to 13 bases. The CDR3 spells CASSFRGLVSTDTQYF. CDR3 DNA sequence: TGTGCCAGCAGTTTCCGGGGTTTAGTGAGCACAGATACGCAGTATTTT.

The chain links TRBV9 to TRBJ2-5, with 11 positions matching TRBD2. This CDR3 spans 15 amino acids. Germline CDR1 and CDR2: SGDLS and YYNGEE. After removal of 7 bases from V and 5 bases from J, the junction contained 10 bases not matched to a gene. The CDR3 sequence: CASGLTSGIKETQYF. CDR3 in DNA: TGTGCCAGCGGGTTGACTAGCGGGATTAAGGAGACCCAGTACTTC.

This clonotype was observed many times. This rearrangement joins TRBV6-2 or TRBV6-3 to TRBJ2-3; 9 positions agree with TRBD1. The germline V gene has CDR1 MNHEY and CDR2 SVGEGT. Trimming removed 5 bases from V and 4 bases from J; junction bases left unmatched: 7. The CDR3 has 15 residues. The DNA of the CDR3 is TGTGCCAGCAGTCCGGGACAGGGTGTCCCAGATACGCAGTATTTT. Translation: CASSPGQGVPDTQYF.